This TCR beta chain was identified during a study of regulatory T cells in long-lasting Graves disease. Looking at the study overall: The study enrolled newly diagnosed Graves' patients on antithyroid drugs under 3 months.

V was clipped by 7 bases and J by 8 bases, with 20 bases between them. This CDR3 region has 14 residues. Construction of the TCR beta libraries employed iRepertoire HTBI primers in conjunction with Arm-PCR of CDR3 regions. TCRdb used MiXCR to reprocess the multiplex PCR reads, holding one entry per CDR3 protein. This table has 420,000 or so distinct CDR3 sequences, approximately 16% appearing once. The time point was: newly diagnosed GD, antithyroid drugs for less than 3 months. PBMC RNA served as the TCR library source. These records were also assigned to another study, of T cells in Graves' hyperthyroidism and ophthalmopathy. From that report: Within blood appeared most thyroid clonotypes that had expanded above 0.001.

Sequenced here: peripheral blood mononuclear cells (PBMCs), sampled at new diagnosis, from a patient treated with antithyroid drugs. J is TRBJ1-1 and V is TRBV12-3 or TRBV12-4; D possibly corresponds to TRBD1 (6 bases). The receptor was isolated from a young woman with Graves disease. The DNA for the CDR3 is TGTGCCAGCATCCCCGGGACAACCCCACGGGAAGCTTTCTTT. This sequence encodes CASIPGTTPREAFF.